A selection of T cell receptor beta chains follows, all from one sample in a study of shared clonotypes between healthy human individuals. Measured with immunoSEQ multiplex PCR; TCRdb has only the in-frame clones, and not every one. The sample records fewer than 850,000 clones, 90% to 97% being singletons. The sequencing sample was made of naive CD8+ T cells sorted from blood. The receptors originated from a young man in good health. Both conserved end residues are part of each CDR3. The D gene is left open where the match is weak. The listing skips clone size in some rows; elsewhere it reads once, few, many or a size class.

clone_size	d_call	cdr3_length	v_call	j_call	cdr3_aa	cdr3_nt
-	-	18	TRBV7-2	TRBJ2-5	CASTVRVGAAVGYVTQYF	TGTGCCAGCACGGTTAGGGTGGGGGCAGCCGTGGGTTATGTGACCCAGTACTTC
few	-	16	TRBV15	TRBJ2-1	CATSRDSSGTLNEQFF	TGTGCCACCAGCAGAGACTCTTCCGGGACTCTCAATGAGCAGTTCTTC
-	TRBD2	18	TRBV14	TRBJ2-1	CASSQDRAWLAGVNEQFF	TGTGCCAGCAGCCAAGATAGAGCCTGGCTAGCGGGAGTAAATGAGCAGTTCTTC
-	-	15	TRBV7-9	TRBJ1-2	CASSFLDKDGTGYTF	TGTGCCAGCAGCTTCCTAGACAAGGACGGGACTGGCTACACCTTC
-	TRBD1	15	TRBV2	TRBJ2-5	CASSEGTGGEETQYF	TGTGCCAGCAGTGAAGGGACAGGGGGCGAAGAGACCCAGTACTTC
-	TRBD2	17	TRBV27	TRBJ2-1	CASSLSPLAGGYNEQFF	TGTGCCAGCAGTTTATCTCCACTAGCGGGAGGGTACAATGAGCAGTTCTTC
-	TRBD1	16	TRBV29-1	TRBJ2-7	CSVEPLTGTGYYEQYF	TGCAGCGTTGAACCCCTGACCGGGACAGGGTACTACGAGCAGTACTTC
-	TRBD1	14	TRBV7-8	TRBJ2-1	CASSLGTGVNEQFF	TGTGCCAGCAGCTTAGGGACAGGCGTTAATGAGCAGTTCTTC
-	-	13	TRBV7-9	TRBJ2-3	CASRSGNRDTQYF	TGTGCCAGCAGATCCGGGAACAGAGATACGCAGTATTTT
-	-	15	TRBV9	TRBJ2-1	CASSFGDASYNEQFF	TGTGCCAGCAGCTTCGGGGACGCCTCCTACAATGAGCAGTTCTTC
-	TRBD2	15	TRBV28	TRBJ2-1	CASRPGTSAYNEQFF	TGTGCCAGCAGGCCCGGGACTAGCGCGTACAATGAGCAGTTCTTC
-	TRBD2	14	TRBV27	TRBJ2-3	CASTPAGMSDTQYF	TGTGCCAGCACCCCAGCGGGAATGTCAGATACGCAGTATTTT
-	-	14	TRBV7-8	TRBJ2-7	CASSLVGFVYEQYF	TGTGCCAGCAGCCTTGTAGGATTCGTCTACGAGCAGTACTTC
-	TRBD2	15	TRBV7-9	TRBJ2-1	CASSLVASGNNEQFF	TGTGCCAGCAGCTTAGTGGCTAGCGGAAACAATGAGCAGTTCTTC
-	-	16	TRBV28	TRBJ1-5	CASSLVGGLWNQPQHF	TGTGCCAGCAGTTTAGTTGGGGGCCTATGGAATCAGCCCCAGCATTTT
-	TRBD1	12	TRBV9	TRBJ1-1	CASSGRGPKAFF	TGTGCCAGCAGCGGAAGGGGGCCGAAAGCTTTCTTT
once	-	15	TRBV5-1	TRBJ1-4	CASSGRGATNEKLFF	TGCGCCAGCAGTGGTCGTGGGGCAACTAATGAAAAACTGTTTTTT
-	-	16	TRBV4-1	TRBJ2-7	CASSQDFGRERREQYF	TGCGCCAGCAGCCAAGATTTCGGACGGGAGCGAAGGGAGCAGTACTTC
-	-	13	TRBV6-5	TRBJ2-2	CASSFRGTGELFF	TGTGCCAGCAGTTTCAGGGGCACCGGGGAGCTGTTTTTT
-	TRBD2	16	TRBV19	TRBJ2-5	CASSIGTSGIQETQYF	TGTGCCAGTAGTATTGGGACTAGCGGAATCCAAGAGACCCAGTACTTC
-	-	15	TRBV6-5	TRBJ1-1	CASSYRTATNTEAFF	TGTGCCAGCAGTTACCGGACAGCAACGAACACTGAAGCTTTCTTT
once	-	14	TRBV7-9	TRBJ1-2	CVTTEVQANYGYTF	TGTGTTACAACAGAGGTTCAGGCTAACTATGGCTACACCTTC
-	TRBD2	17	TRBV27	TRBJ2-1	CASSFLEFSGSGHEQFF	TGTGCCAGCAGTTTCCTTGAGTTTAGCGGGAGCGGCCATGAGCAGTTCTTC
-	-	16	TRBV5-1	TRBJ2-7	CASSLAPTAFSYEQYF	TGCGCCAGCAGCTTGGCGCCGACTGCCTTCTCCTACGAGCAGTACTTC
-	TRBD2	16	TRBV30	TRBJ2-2	CAWSAIAGALTGELFF	TGTGCCTGGAGTGCTATAGCGGGAGCTCTCACCGGGGAGCTGTTTTTT
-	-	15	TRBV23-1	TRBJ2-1	CASSQPGSSYNEQFF	TGCGCCAGCAGTCAACCGGGGAGCTCCTACAATGAGCAGTTCTTC
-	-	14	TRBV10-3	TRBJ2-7	CAISAGGEVYEQYF	TGTGCCATCAGTGCAGGGGGGGAAGTCTACGAGCAGTACTTC
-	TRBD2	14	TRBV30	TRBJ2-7	CAWSVLAGTYEQYF	TGTGCCTGGAGTGTACTAGCGGGTACCTACGAGCAGTACTTC
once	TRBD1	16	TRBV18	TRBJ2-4	CASSPTPGQGRNIQYF	TGTGCCAGCTCACCGACCCCGGGACAGGGGCGGAACATTCAGTACTTC
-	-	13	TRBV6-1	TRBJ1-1	CASSDGLNTEAFF	TGTGCCAGCAGTGACGGCCTGAACACTGAAGCTTTCTTT
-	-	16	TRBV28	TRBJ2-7	CASSLAGSWFSYEQYF	TGTGCCAGCAGTTTAGCGGGATCTTGGTTCTCCTACGAGCAGTACTTC
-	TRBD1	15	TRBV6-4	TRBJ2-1	CASSPGTGVYNEQFF	TGTGCCAGTTCACCCGGGACAGGGGTGTACAATGAGCAGTTCTTC
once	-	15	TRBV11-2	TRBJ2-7	CASSLAPRDRREQYF	TGTGCCAGCAGCTTAGCCCCCAGGGACCGTCGGGAGCAGTACTTC
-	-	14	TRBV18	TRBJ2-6	CASSISGGANVLTF	TGTGCCAGCTCAATCTCCGGGGGGGCCAACGTCCTGACTTTC
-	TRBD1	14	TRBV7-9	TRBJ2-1	CASGTGGFGNEQFF	TGTGCCAGCGGGACAGGGGGATTCGGCAATGAGCAGTTCTTC
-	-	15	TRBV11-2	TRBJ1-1	CASSFTGSSNTEAFF	TGTGCCAGCAGCTTTACCGGGTCGTCGAACACTGAAGCTTTCTTT
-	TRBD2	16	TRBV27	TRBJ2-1	CASTPIAGGAYNEQFF	TGTGCCAGCACTCCCATAGCGGGAGGCGCCTACAATGAGCAGTTCTTC
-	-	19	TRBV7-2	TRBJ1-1	CASSLDWGLTGRLNTEAFF	TGTGCCAGCAGCTTGGACTGGGGCCTCACGGGACGGCTGAACACTGAAGCTTTCTTT
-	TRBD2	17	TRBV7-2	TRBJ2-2	CASSLEVAGVGTGELFF	TGTGCCAGCAGCTTAGAAGTGGCGGGGGTTGGGACCGGGGAGCTGTTTTTT
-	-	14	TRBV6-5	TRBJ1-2	CASSSSGANYGYTF	TGTGCCAGCAGTTCCTCCGGGGCGAACTATGGCTACACCTTC
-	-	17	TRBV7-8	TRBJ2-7	CASSRPTGTLMSYEQYF	TGTGCCAGCAGCCGCCCCACCGGGACTCTAATGTCCTACGAGCAGTACTTC
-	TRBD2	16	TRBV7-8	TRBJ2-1	CASSPSGSGYLDEQFF	TGTGCCAGCAGCCCCTCGGGTAGCGGGTACCTCGATGAGCAGTTCTTC
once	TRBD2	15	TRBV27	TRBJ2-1	CASSLGLATGDEQFF	TGTGCCAGCAGCCTGGGACTAGCGACGGGGGATGAGCAGTTCTTC
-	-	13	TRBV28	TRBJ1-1	CASSPHPSSEAFF	TGTGCCAGCAGTCCGCACCCAAGCTCTGAAGCTTTCTTT
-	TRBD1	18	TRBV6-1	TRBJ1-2	CASSDLPWTGGNVYGYTF	TGTGCCAGCAGTGACCTTCCCTGGACAGGGGGCAACGTCTATGGCTACACCTTC
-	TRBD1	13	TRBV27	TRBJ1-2	CASSPGGNYGYTF	TGTGCCAGCAGCCCAGGGGGGAACTATGGCTACACCTTC
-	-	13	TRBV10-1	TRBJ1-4	CASRQDFNEKLFF	TGCGCCAGCAGACAGGATTTCAATGAAAAACTGTTTTTT
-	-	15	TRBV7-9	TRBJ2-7	CASSATAVKVYEQYF	TGTGCCAGCAGCGCAACAGCGGTGAAGGTGTACGAGCAGTACTTC
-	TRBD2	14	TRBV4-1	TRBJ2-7	CASSQAGRAYEQYF	TGCGCCAGCAGCCAAGCCGGGAGGGCCTACGAGCAGTACTTC
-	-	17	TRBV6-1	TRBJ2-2	CASSDLYSYANTGELFF	TGTGCCAGCAGTGACCTCTACAGCTACGCGAACACCGGGGAGCTGTTTTTT
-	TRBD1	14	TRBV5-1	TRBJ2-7	CASSSGQGPDEQYF	TGCGCCAGCAGCTCGGGACAGGGGCCCGACGAGCAGTACTTC
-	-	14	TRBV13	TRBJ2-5	CASSFTQGAETQYF	TGTGCCAGCAGCTTCACACAGGGAGCGGAGACCCAGTACTTC
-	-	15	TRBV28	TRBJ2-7	CASSSWPSIPYEQYF	TGTGCCAGCAGTTCTTGGCCGAGCATACCCTACGAGCAGTACTTC